These 17 T cell receptor beta chains share one sample of origin, sequenced in a study of cytomegalovirus exposure and HLA in healthy donors. The PCR used 60 Vbeta and 13 Jbeta primers. Clones were sequenced by immunoSEQ multiplex PCR, and TCRdb holds only the in-frame ones, with some missing. Counted here are approximately 150,000 clones, 75% to 90% occurring once; the ten biggest clones make up roughly 2%. The specimen sequenced was PBMCs. The receptors were gathered from a human donor in good health.

The rearrangement links TRBV2 to TRBJ2-3; 7 nucleotides match TRBD1. The CDR3 covers 14 residues. The germline gives CDR1 SNHLY, CDR2 FYNNEI. The J segment lost 2 bases and the V segment lost 5 bases, leaving 4 bases of the junction unmatched. In DNA form, the CDR3 reads TGTGCCAGCAGTACCGGGACAGACACAGATACGCAGTATTTT. Protein: CASSTGTDTDTQYF.

The V gene is TRBV23-1, the J gene TRBJ1-5, with D tentatively TRBD1 (5 bases). TRBV23-1 is annotated as an ORF whose role is uncertain. Deletions cut 6 bases from V and 5 bases from J, with 14 bases between. This CDR3 has 14 amino acids. The CDR3 sequence is CASSHLGEDQPQHF. The CDR3, as DNA: TGCGCCAGCAGCCACCTGGGGGAGGATCAGCCCCAGCATTTT.

This chain connects TRBV7-2 to TRBJ1-2, with 8 bases identical to TRBD1. The V gene end was trimmed by 1 base and the J gene end by 4 bases; junction bases not matched to a gene: 5. The CDR3 spans 15 residues. Germline V gives CDR1 SGHTA, CDR2 FQGNSA. CDR3 protein: CASSLGQGAGYGYTF. Written as DNA, the CDR3 is TGTGCCAGCAGCTTAGGTCAGGGGGCGGGCTATGGCTACACCTTC.

V usage is TRBV6-1 and J usage is TRBJ2-1; 11 bases are a match to TRBD1. V lost 1 base, J lost 9 bases, and 8 bases stayed unmatched. Looked up from germline, CDR1 is MNHNS and CDR2 is SASEGT. The CDR3 is 16 residues long. This CDR3 reads CASSEDMDRGRREQFF. CDR3 sequence (DNA): TGTGCCAGCAGTGAAGATATGGACAGGGGGCGACGTGAGCAGTTCTTC.

This clone appeared once. The V gene is TRBV7-9, the J gene TRBJ2-7; 11 nucleotides line up with TRBD1. The CDR3 runs 15 residues. The germline V gene encodes CDR1 SEHNR and CDR2 FQNEAQ (reference sequence). The J segment lost 3 bases and the V segment lost 3 bases, leaving 4 bases of the junction unmatched. The CDR3 DNA reads TGTGCCAGCAGCTTGTACGGGACAGGGGGCTACGAGCAGTACTTC. It specifies CASSLYGTGGYEQYF.

V is TRBV7-8 and J is TRBJ1-1; D is unresolved. The length of the CDR3 is 13 residues. The germline gives CDR1 SGHVS, CDR2 FQNEAQ. V lost 1 base and J lost 2, with 5 bases in between. The CDR3 DNA reads as TGTGCCAGCAGCTTAGTGGCAAACACTGAAGCTTTCTTT. It specifies CASSLVANTEAFF.

This chain joins TRBV9 and TRBJ1-6; D gene ambiguous. There are 15 residues in the CDR3. V dropped 5 bases and J dropped 4 bases, with 13 bases sitting between them. The germline V gene has CDR1 SGDLS and CDR2 YYNGEE. CDR3: CASSNQELYNSPLHF. The CDR3 DNA reads TGTGCCAGCAGTAACCAGGAACTGTATAATTCACCCCTCCACTTT.

The rearrangement uses TRBV10-2 and TRBJ2-1; 7 bases match TRBD2. CDR1 is WSHSY, CDR2 SAAADI, per germline. V was clipped by 5 bases and J by 6 bases; unmatched bases: 7. The CDR3 spans 14 residues. The DNA for the CDR3 is TGCGCCAGCAGTCTGAGTCCGGGGGGCAATGAGCAGTTCTTC. Protein sequence: CASSLSPGGNEQFF.

This clone is a singleton in its sample. V usage is TRBV11-2 and J usage is TRBJ2-4; 9 bases map to TRBD1. Per the germline V gene, CDR1 is SGHAT and CDR2 is FQNNGV. The ends lost 0 bases at V and 0 bases at J; junction bases unmatched: 6. The CDR3 contains 18 residues. The CDR3 spells CASSLDPGQGIAKNIQYF. The CDR3 coding sequence is TGTGCCAGCAGCTTAGACCCGGGACAGGGAATAGCCAAAAACATTCAGTACTTC.

The V call is TRBV5-4, the J call TRBJ2-3; TRBD2 aligns across 12 bases. The length of the CDR3 is 18 residues. The trim removed 0 bases at V and 0 bases at J, leaving 5 bases unmatched. From germline, CDR1 is SGHNT and CDR2 YYREEE (reference sequence). The CDR3 loop is CASSLGTSGVISTDTQYF. DNA of the CDR3: TGTGCCAGCAGCTTGGGGACTAGCGGGGTAATCAGCACAGATACGCAGTATTTT.

The chain is built from TRBV12-5 and TRBJ2-5; D is perhaps TRBD2 (6 bases). CDR1 and CDR2 (germline): LGHNT, FRNRAP. This CDR3 is built from 15 residues. Trimming took off 6 bases at V and 3 bases at J, with 17 bases between the two ends. As DNA, the CDR3 is TGTGCTAGTGGGGAGGACGGAGGGCTCGAAGAGACCCAGTACTTC. Protein sequence: CASGEDGGLEETQYF.

This clone was detected only once. The rearrangement uses TRBV4-1 and TRBJ2-7, with unresolved D. Trimming shortened V by 11 bases and J by 6 bases, and 14 bases separated the two germline ends. The CDR3 is made up of 11 amino acids. CDR1 and CDR2 from the germline V gene are MGHRA and YSYEKL. The CDR3, as DNA: TGCGCCTCCGGGTCGATGAGCGAGCAGTACTTC. This sequence encodes CASGSMSEQYF.

The CDR3 DNA reads TGTGCCAGCAGCCTTGGACAGGGGGAAAACATTCAGTACTTC. It translates to CASSLGQGENIQYF. This sequence joins TRBV7-2 and TRBJ2-4, with 10 nucleotides matching TRBD1. In germline, CDR1 is SGHTA, CDR2 FQGNSA. This CDR3 region has 14 residues. Losses at the gene ends were 5 bases for V and 5 bases for J; bases not matched to a gene: 3.

The V gene is TRBV5-6, the J gene TRBJ1-1; perhaps TRBD1 as D (6 bases). The CDR3 runs 16 residues. V was trimmed by 0 bases and J by 4 bases, leaving 16 bases between them. Per germline, CDR1 SGHDT and CDR2 YYEEEE. DNA of the CDR3: TGTGCCAGCAGCTTGGGCTCCCGGGGGGCGGGCACTGAAGCTTTCTTT. It specifies CASSLGSRGAGTEAFF. Full variable domain (outside the CDR3, taken from reference TRBV5-6 and TRBJ1-1): DAGVTQSPTHLIKTRGQQVTLRCSPKSGHDTVSWYQQALGQGPQFIFQYYEEEERQRGNFPDRFSGHQFPNYSSELNVNALLLGDSALYLCASSLGSRGAGTEAFFGQGTRLTVV.

This clone was observed a single time. CDR3 amino acids: CASSEAGGLTEAFF. The CDR3 DNA reads as TGTGCCAGCAGTGAAGCAGGGGGCCTGACTGAAGCTTTCTTT. The chain links TRBV2 to TRBJ1-1; 7 nucleotides align to TRBD1. The CDR3 is made up of 14 amino acids. Losses at the gene ends were 0 bases for V and 5 bases for J; bases not matched to a gene: 3. From germline, CDR1 is SNHLY and CDR2 FYNNEI.

This chain uses TRBV10-3 with TRBJ1-1; D perhaps matches TRBD1 (6 bases). The V and J ends lost 4 bases and 0 bases respectively, with 12 bases between them. CDR3 size: 15 residues. Germline CDR1 is ENHRY and CDR2 is SYGVKD. CDR3 region: CAISVGQTMNTEAFF. CDR3 coding DNA: TGTGCCATCAGTGTAGGACAGACCATGAACACTGAAGCTTTCTTT.

The genes are TRBV6-1 and TRBJ2-2; D uncertain. CDR3 length equals 16 residues. V was cut by 1 base and J by 4 bases, with 13 bases left in between. Per the germline V gene, CDR1 is MNHNS and CDR2 is SASEGT. The CDR3 bases are TGTGCCAGCAGTGAAGGAAGGTCAGGCCGCACCGGGGAGCTGTTTTTT. As protein: CASSEGRSGRTGELFF.